Below, 13 T cell receptor beta chains from the same sample are listed, as sequenced in a study of graft-versus-host responses after intestinal transplantation. Data came from immunoSEQ multiplex PCR; TCRdb stores just in-frame clones and leaves some out. The sample lists 85,000 to 100,000 clones, 85% to 90% occurring once. Which antigens these TCRs recognize remains unknown. The input for sequencing was unstimulated CD4+ T cells sorted from spleen or lymph node cells, taken before intestinal transplant. These receptors were collected from a human donor who received an intestinal transplant.

The CDR3 here is CASSSRIYNEQFF. CDR3 DNA: TGTGCCAGCAGCTCGCGGATCTACAATGAGCAGTTCTTC. V gene TRBV11-3 combines with J gene TRBJ2-1; D gene uncertain. The CDR3 loop spans 13 amino acids. CDR1 and CDR2 from the germline V gene are SGHNT and YENEEA. The ends were cut back, 4 bases at V and 3 bases at J, with 7 bases in the middle.

The gene calls are TRBV27 and TRBJ2-7; no firm D call. The V and J ends lost 3 bases and 5 bases respectively, with 11 bases between them. The CDR3 is 13 amino acids. Germline CDR1 reads MNHEY; CDR2 reads SMNVEV (reference sequence). The CDR3 nucleotides read TGTGCCAGCAGTTTTACAGTATTCAACGAGCAGTACTTC. This codes for CASSFTVFNEQYF.

This rearrangement joins TRBV6-1 to TRBJ2-7, with D unclear. CDR3 length: 14 residues. CDR1 MNHNS and CDR2 SASEGT come from the germline V gene. Trimming left V 3 bases short and J 6 bases short, with 15 bases between. This chain's CDR3 is CASSEFWAVPEQYF. The CDR3 DNA sequence: TGTGCCAGCAGTGAGTTTTGGGCAGTACCCGAGCAGTACTTC.

This sequence joins TRBV10-3 and TRBJ2-5, with 10 bases fitting TRBD2. Germline V gives CDR1 ENHRY, CDR2 SYGVKD. The CDR3 runs 15 residues. V trimming: 6 bases; J trimming: 1 base; junction bases outside the gene matches: 5. For the CDR3, the DNA is TGTGCCATCAGGGCAGCTAGCGGGAGCCAAGAGACCCAGTACTTC. This encodes CAIRAASGSQETQYF.

The rearrangement links TRBV6-5 to TRBJ1-1; D is unclear. The CDR3 runs 11 residues. V was pared by 6 bases and J by 1 base, with 3 bases between. Germline V gives CDR1 MNHEY, CDR2 SVGAGI. CDR3 in DNA: TGTGCCAGCAGGAGGAACACTGAAGCTTTCTTT. Encoded protein: CASRRNTEAFF.

The V and J genes are TRBV27 and TRBJ1-1, with TRBD1 as a possible D gene (6 bases). V was pared by 4 bases and J by 6 bases, with 15 bases between. CDR1 and CDR2 from the germline V gene are MNHEY and SMNVEV (reference sequence). This CDR3 is built from 14 residues. The CDR3 loop reads CASSWIRDTPEAFF. The CDR3 nucleotides are TGTGCCAGCAGTTGGATCCGGGACACTCCTGAAGCTTTCTTT.

This sequence joins TRBV6-1 and TRBJ2-3, with 9 bases aligning to TRBD2. This CDR3 contains 17 residues. J gave up 4 bases and V 2 bases, and 10 bases lay outside the gene matches. The germline gives CDR1 MNHNS, CDR2 SASEGT. The DNA of the CDR3 is TGTGCCAGCAGTGAATATTTTGGCGAGCGGGGGGCAGATACGCAGTATTTT. Protein product: CASSEYFGERGADTQYF.

The rearrangement joins TRBV5-4 to TRBJ2-1, with D unclear. CDR1 and CDR2 (germline): SGHNT, YYREEE (reference sequence). The CDR3 spans 11 residues. The germline V and J ends were trimmed by 4 bases and 5 bases, with 4 bases remaining between them. The CDR3 here is CASSQNNEQFF. The CDR3 DNA reads TGTGCCAGCAGCCAAAACAATGAGCAGTTCTTC.

CDR3 nucleotide sequence: TGTGCCAGCAGCTACTCGGGAGGACTAGCGAGTGGAGAGACCCAGTACTTC. Amino acid sequence: CASSYSGGLASGETQYF. The chain couples TRBV9 to TRBJ2-5; 9 bases line up with TRBD2. CDR1 and CDR2 from the germline V gene are SGDLS and YYNGEE. J gave up 4 bases and V 4 bases, and 14 bases lay outside the gene matches. This CDR3 is 17 amino acids long. The full variable domain, with the rest looked up from reference TRBV9 and TRBJ2-5, is DSGVTQTPKHLITATGQRVTLRCSPRSGDLSVYWYQQSLDQGLQFLIQYYNGEERAKGNILERFSAQQFPDLHSELNLSSLELGDSALYFCASSYSGGLASGETQYFGPGTRLLVL.

V and J are TRBV9 and TRBJ1-2, with TRBD1 matching over 9 bases. CDR1 is SGDLS and CDR2 is YYNGEE in the germline V gene. This CDR3 has 15 residues. The junction had 4 bases not matched to a gene; V was cut back by 4 bases and J by 0 bases. The CDR3 coding sequence is TGTGCCAGCAGCACACGGACAGGGGCTAACTATGGCTACACCTTC. It translates to CASSTRTGANYGYTF.

The rearrangement links TRBV10-2 to TRBJ2-3; 12 nucleotides match TRBD2. The CDR3 loop spans 15 amino acids. CDR1 is WSHSY and CDR2 is SAAADI in the germline V gene. V was pared by 4 bases and J by 4 bases, with 3 bases of the junction left unmatched. In nucleotides, the CDR3 is TGCGCCAGCAGTGTGACTAGCGGGGGAGCAGATACGCAGTATTTT. Its translation is CASSVTSGGADTQYF.

This chain uses TRBV7-9 with TRBJ1-1, with D tentatively TRBD1 (6 bases). The germline V gene encodes CDR1 SEHNR and CDR2 FQNEAQ (reference sequence). Trimming pared 5 bases from V and 3 bases from J, leaving 13 bases between. CDR3 size: 14 residues. CDR3 loop: CASSPDRFYTEAFF. The CDR3 coding sequence is TGTGCCAGCAGCCCTGACAGGTTCTACACTGAAGCTTTCTTT.

There are a few counts of this clone. The chain has TRBV2 and TRBJ1-2; D gene uncertain. Per germline, CDR1 SNHLY and CDR2 FYNNEI. The ends were cut back, 4 bases at V and 7 bases at J, with 10 bases in the middle. CDR3 size: 12 residues. CDR3 sequence: CASSVVKPGYTF. CDR3 DNA: TGTGCCAGCAGTGTGGTCAAGCCTGGCTACACCTTC.